The next 29 T cell receptor beta chains were all read from a single sample in a study of blood T cells in healthy people across ages. A second PCR, run for 7 to 11 cycles, used a sample-barcoded 5' primer plus a J-beta primer mix. MiXCR was run by TCRdb on the 5' RACE reads, yielding one entry per CDR3 protein. The data show under 1 million distinct CDR3 sequences, with more than 40% seen just once and approximately 19% held by the top ten. The sequenced sample was blood. Receptors originate from a man in his sixties in good health.

The CDR3 region is CAIGGGGSYYGYTF. In nucleotides, the CDR3 is TGTGCCATCGGGGGCGGGGGGTCCTACTATGGCTACACCTTC. The rearrangement joins TRBV10-3 to TRBJ1-2, with D possibly matching TRBD1 (6 bases). V was clipped by 8 bases and J by 3 bases, with 16 bases between them. CDR1 and CDR2 (germline): ENHRY, SYGVKD. The CDR3 is 14 residues long.

The chain has TRBV9 and TRBJ2-7, with a possible D match to TRBD1 (6 bases). The CDR3 length is 15 residues. Germline V gives CDR1 SGDLS, CDR2 YYNGEE. Trimming left V 0 bases short and J 1 base short, with 11 bases between. The CDR3 nucleotides are TGTGCCAGCAGCGTAGCAACAGGGTCTTCCTACGAGCAGTACTTC. This codes for CASSVATGSSYEQYF.

About this clonotype: Its ends do not fully match the called genes, so a read error is possible. This sequence joins TRBV6-1 and TRBJ1-2; D ambiguous. This CDR3 spans 16 amino acids. Germline V gene lookup returns CDR1 MNHNS and CDR2 SASEGT. The CDR3 region has the DNA TGTGCCGGCAGTGAAGTTCATTTAGGGAGCGGTGGGGGCTACACCTTC. Translating gives CAGSEVHLGSGGGYTF.

There are a few counts of this clonotype. V is TRBV20-1 and J is TRBJ1-5, with D perhaps matching TRBD1 (6 bases). The CDR3 length is 13 residues. The V and J ends lost 5 bases and 6 bases respectively, with 14 bases between them. Germline V gene sequence: CDR1 DFQATT, CDR2 SNEGSKA (reference sequence). In nucleotides, the CDR3 is TGCAGTGCTCAGGACGGGACAAGTCAGCCCCAGCATTTT. It encodes CSAQDGTSQPQHF.

V is TRBV13 and J is TRBJ2-2; TRBD1 matches 7 bases. CDR3 length: 15 residues. J lost 1 base, V lost 3 bases, and 2 bases had no gene match. Germline lookup yields CDR1 PRHDT and CDR2 FYEKMQ (reference sequence). The CDR3 reads CASSFTGENTGELFF. The CDR3 DNA reads TGTGCCAGCAGCTTTACAGGGGAGAACACCGGGGAGCTGTTTTTT. The full variable domain, in which reference TRBV13 and TRBJ2-2 provide the parts outside the CDR3, is AAGVIQSPRHLIKEKRETATLKCYPIPRHDTVYWYQQGPGQDPQFLISFYEKMQSDKGSIPDRFSAQQFSDYHSELNMSSLELGDSALYFCASSFTGENTGELFFGEGSRLTVL.

This clonotype was observed many times. The CDR3 protein is CASSLTVGRAKSEAFF. The CDR3 region has the DNA TGTGCCAGCAGTTTAACGGTCGGCAGGGCGAAATCTGAAGCTTTCTTT. This rearrangement joins TRBV27 to TRBJ1-1; possibly TRBD1 for D (5 bases). The germline V gene has CDR1 MNHEY and CDR2 SMNVEV (reference sequence). The V end was cut by 2 bases, the J end by 6 bases, with 19 bases between. This CDR3 is built from 16 residues.

The sample holds a few counts of this clonotype. The rearrangement links TRBV29-1 to TRBJ1-1; weak D call: TRBD1 (6 bases). From germline, CDR1 is SQVTM and CDR2 ANQGSEA. The CDR3 is 14 residues long. Trimming pared 6 bases from V and 0 bases from J, leaving 14 bases between. This CDR3 reads CSVLRTVLNTEAFF. CDR3 sequence (DNA): TGCAGCGTCCTCAGGACAGTTCTGAACACTGAAGCTTTCTTT. The whole variable domain, filled in from reference TRBV29-1 and TRBJ1-1, reads SAVISQKPSRDICQRGTSLTIQCQVDSQVTMMFWYRQQPGQSLTLIATANQGSEATYESGFVIDKFPISRPNLTFSTLTVSNMSPEDSSIYLCSVLRTVLNTEAFFGQGTRLTVV.

CDR3 coding DNA: TGTGCCAGCTGTGTCGGGGGGCCGCAAGAGACCCAGTACTTC. This codes for CASCVGGPQETQYF. This sequence joins TRBV6-2 or TRBV6-3 and TRBJ2-5; tentative D call: TRBD2 (7 bases). With 8 bases removed from V and 2 bases from J, the gap between germline ends came to 15 bases. Germline V gives CDR1 MNHEY, CDR2 SVGEGT. CDR3 size: 14 residues.

The chain is built from TRBV5-1 and TRBJ2-1; 7 bases line up with TRBD2. CDR1 and CDR2 from the germline V gene are SGHRS and YFSETQ. The CDR3 contains 13 residues. Trimming cost V 4 bases and J 9 bases; bases outside gene matches: 7. The CDR3 bases are TGCGCCAGCAGCGCAACGGGGGGAAGTGAGCAGTTCTTC. This codes for CASSATGGSEQFF. The entire variable domain, with the rest obtained from reference TRBV5-1 and TRBJ2-1, is as follows: KAGVTQTPRYLIKTRGQQVTLSCSPISGHRSVSWYQQTPGQGLQFLFEYFSETQRNKGNFPGRFSGRQFSNSRSEMNVSTLELGDSALYLCASSATGGSEQFFGPGTRLTVL.

J is TRBJ2-1 and V is TRBV20-1; possible D gene TRBD2, 6 bases. Trimming took 2 bases from V and 6 from J, leaving 20 bases between them. Germline-derived CDR1 and CDR2 are DFQATT and SNEGSKA (reference sequence). This CDR3 spans 16 amino acids. The CDR3 spells CSARSYTGGDVNEQFF. The CDR3 DNA sequence: TGCAGTGCTAGATCCTACACTGGCGGGGATGTCAATGAGCAGTTCTTC.

The chain employs TRBV6-2 or TRBV6-3 and TRBJ2-7; D is possibly TRBD1 (5 bases). The CDR3 is 12 amino acids. V lost 8 bases, J lost 0 bases, and 8 bases lay in between. The germline gives CDR1 MNHEY, CDR2 SVGEGT. CDR3 loop: CASLDNSYEQYF. The CDR3, as DNA: TGTGCCAGCTTGGACAACTCCTACGAGCAGTACTTC.

The genes are TRBV16 and TRBJ1-2; a possible D gene is TRBD1 (5 bases). CDR1 and CDR2 from the germline V gene are KGHSY and FQNENV. The CDR3 consists of 16 residues. Trimming shortened V by 3 bases and J by 5 bases, and 19 bases separated the two germline ends. CDR3 residues: CASSHVAGPPRYGYTF. The CDR3 region has the DNA TGTGCCAGCAGCCACGTCGCGGGGCCCCCTCGATATGGCTACACCTTC.

The V and J genes are TRBV4-3 and TRBJ1-6; possibly TRBD1 for D (5 bases). This CDR3 comprises 16 residues. Germline assignment: CDR1 LGHNA and CDR2 YSLEER. Trimming took 7 bases from V and 0 from J, leaving 13 bases between them. The CDR3 spells CASNAGPSSYNSPLHF. The CDR3 DNA is TGCGCCAGCAACGCAGGGCCGAGCTCCTATAATTCACCCCTCCACTTT.

This clonotype was recorded many times. The CDR3 DNA is TGCAGTGCTAGAGCGTACCTAGCGGGGACAGATACGCAGTATTTT. Translated: CSARAYLAGTDTQYF. This chain uses TRBV20-1 with TRBJ2-3, with TRBD2 identical over 9 bases. The CDR3 is 15 amino acids. The germline CDR1 and CDR2 sequences are DFQATT and SNEGSKA (reference sequence). V was clipped by 1 base and J by 3 bases; unmatched bases: 5.

The chain employs TRBV10-3 and TRBJ2-5; D call uncertain. Looked up from germline, CDR1 is ENHRY and CDR2 is SYGVKD. This CDR3 contains 13 residues. V lost 5 bases, J lost 3 bases, and 10 bases lay in between. The CDR3 region is CAISRLPEETQYF. DNA of the CDR3: TGTGCCATCAGTAGACTCCCCGAAGAGACCCAGTACTTC.

This clonotype has just a few counts. One end of the junction is discordant with germline, which a read error may explain. In DNA form, the CDR3 reads TGTGCCAGCAGCCAAGGGAGTGGGGATACGCAGTATTTT. Its translation: CASSQGSGDTQYF. V and J are TRBV4-3 and TRBJ2-3; D may be TRBD2 (5 bases). CDR1 is LGHNA, CDR2 YSLEER, per germline. CDR3 length: 13 residues.

This rearrangement joins TRBV4-1 to TRBJ2-7; a possible D gene is TRBD1 (7 bases). V shed 3 bases and J shed 0 bases, with 12 bases lying between them. CDR1 is MGHRA and CDR2 is YSYEKL in the germline V gene. The CDR3 loop spans 15 amino acids. The CDR3 DNA follows: TGCGCCAGCAGCCAGACAGGGAGGAACTCCTACGAGCAGTACTTC. Amino acids: CASSQTGRNSYEQYF.

The chain employs TRBV5-1 and TRBJ2-3, with 13 bases aligning to TRBD2. The germline CDR1 and CDR2 sequences are SGHRS and YFSETQ. The CDR3 spans 14 residues. Trimming removed 7 bases from V and 2 bases from J; junction bases left unmatched: 1. The CDR3 region is CASGLAGDTDTQYF. The CDR3 region has the DNA TGCGCCAGCGGACTAGCGGGGGACACAGATACGCAGTATTTT.

V gene TRBV20-1 combines with J gene TRBJ1-4; 10 positions match TRBD1. Germline CDR1 reads DFQATT; CDR2 reads SNEGSKA (reference sequence). Trimming removed 2 bases from V and 7 bases from J; junction bases left unmatched: 7. The CDR3 spans 15 residues. CDR3 sequence: CSARRRQGASEKLFF. The DNA of the CDR3 is TGCAGTGCTAGACGCCGACAGGGGGCAAGTGAAAAACTGTTTTTT.

This clonotype has at least ten counts. J is TRBJ1-2 and V is TRBV5-5; TRBD1 agrees at 7 bases. V lost 4 bases, J lost 2 bases, and 5 bases stayed unmatched. Germline V lookup: CDR1 SGHKS, CDR2 YYEKEE (reference sequence). The CDR3 totals 14 residues. This CDR3 reads CASSGTGQNYGYTF. CDR3 nucleotides: TGTGCCAGCAGCGGGACGGGACAGAACTATGGCTACACCTTC.

The J gene is TRBJ1-1, the V gene TRBV7-9; TRBD1 is a possible D gene (5 bases). V was trimmed by 3 bases and J by 1 base, leaving 12 bases between them. CDR1 and CDR2 (germline): SEHNR, FQNEAQ (reference sequence). This CDR3 contains 15 residues. The DNA for the CDR3 is TGTGCCAGCAGCTTGAGTGCAGGGAGGAACACTGAAGCTTTCTTT. Amino acid sequence: CASSLSAGRNTEAFF. The full variable domain, its missing parts supplied by reference TRBV7-9 and TRBJ1-1, is DTGVSQNPRHKITKRGQNVTFRCDPISEHNRLYWYRQTLGQGPEFLTYFQNEAQLEKSRLLSDRFSAERPKGSFSTLEIQRTEQGDSAMYLCASSLSAGRNTEAFFGQGTRLTVV.

A few counts support this clonotype. The gene calls are TRBV5-1 and TRBJ1-2, with TRBD1 as a possible D gene (6 bases). The CDR3 extends over 14 amino acids. With 5 bases removed from V and 0 bases from J, the gap between germline ends came to 11 bases. Per germline, CDR1 SGHRS and CDR2 YFSETQ. In nucleotides, the CDR3 is TGCGCCAGCAGGGGGGCGACTACTAACTATGGCTACACCTTC. Protein product: CASRGATTNYGYTF.

The rearrangement uses TRBV10-2 and TRBJ2-3; 9 positions agree with TRBD1. CDR1 WSHSY and CDR2 SAAADI come from the germline V gene. J lost 5 bases, V lost 2 bases, and 11 bases had no gene match. This CDR3 has 17 residues. Here the CDR3 DNA reads TGCGCCAGCAGTGAGCCCACAGGGGGCGTCGAGAAAGATACGCAGTATTTT. Amino acids: CASSEPTGGVEKDTQYF.

There are a few counts of this clonotype. The CDR3 loop is CASSFGQGVRAKNIQYF. The DNA of the CDR3 is TGTGCCAGCAGTTTCGGACAGGGGGTCCGAGCCAAAAACATTCAGTACTTC. V gene TRBV12-3 or TRBV12-4 combines with J gene TRBJ2-4, with TRBD1 matching over 10 bases. The CDR3 contains 17 residues. With V trimmed by 3 bases and J by 0 bases, 5 bases remained unmatched.

This chain uses TRBV6-1 with TRBJ1-5; D is undetermined. Germline assignment: CDR1 MNHNS and CDR2 SASEGT. There are 15 residues in the CDR3. The V end was cut by 0 bases, the J end by 3 bases, with 9 bases between. The CDR3 DNA reads as TGTGCCAGCAGTGAAGCGCCCCAAATCAATCAGCCCCAGCATTTT. This gives the protein CASSEAPQINQPQHF.

The chain recombines TRBV6-2 or TRBV6-3 with TRBJ2-3; maybe TRBD2 (6 bases). The germline gives CDR1 MNHEY, CDR2 SVGEGT. The CDR3 contains 16 residues. The V and J ends lost 2 bases and 2 bases respectively, with 14 bases between them. CDR3 nucleotides: TGTGCCAGCAGTTACCTGGGGGGAAAGACCACAGATACGCAGTATTTT. It translates to CASSYLGGKTTDTQYF.

This chain uses TRBV18 with TRBJ2-7; TRBD1 aligns across 7 bases. The CDR3 consists of 14 residues. Looked up from germline, CDR1 is KGHSH and CDR2 is LQKENI. Unmatched junction bases numbered 12, after V lost 3 bases and J lost 10 bases. The CDR3 loop reads CASSPKTGTDVQYF. The CDR3, as DNA: TGTGCCAGCTCACCCAAAACCGGGACAGACGTTCAGTACTTC.

This clonotype turned up a few times. The V gene is TRBV18, the J gene TRBJ2-7; D remains unclear. There are 13 residues in the CDR3. Trimming took 8 bases from V and 1 from J, leaving 12 bases between them. In germline, CDR1 is KGHSH, CDR2 LQKENI. The CDR3 bases are TGTGCCAGCGGACGTGGAGATTCCTACGAGCAGTACTTC. It is translated as CASGRGDSYEQYF.

This clonotype was observed a handful of times. The rearrangement uses TRBV27 and TRBJ2-7, with D perhaps TRBD1 (5 bases). The germline gives CDR1 MNHEY, CDR2 SMNVEV (reference sequence). V lost 4 bases and J lost 4, with 11 bases in between. The CDR3 runs 13 residues. DNA for the CDR3: TGTGCCAGCAGTTCAGGGCTACAATACGAGCAGTACTTC. Translated, it gives CASSSGLQYEQYF.